This T cell receptor (beta chain) is from a study of response to subunit inactivated influenza vaccine. Findings and limits, study-wide: There was a suggestion from the authors that each seasonal influenza vaccination recruits few new T cells.

TCRdb fed the RT-PCR reads into MiXCR, producing one record per CDR3 protein. The sample comprises about 520,000 distinct CDR3 sequences, around 7.7% of which are singletons, and 10% to 15% rests with the top ten. A few counts support this clonotype. As yet, its antigen is unknown. Germline V gene lookup returns CDR1 DFQATT and CDR2 SNEGSKA (reference sequence). V shed 4 bases and J shed 0 bases, with 7 bases lying between them. The CDR3 spans 12 residues. The J gene is TRBJ2-7, the V gene TRBV20-1; no clear D. This TCR was recovered from a man aged 50-75 years who received an inactivated influenza vaccine. The sample in question was PBMCs from blood, obtained 23 to 25 months after vaccination. CDR3 sequence: CSAIYASYEQYF. CDR3 sequence (DNA): TGCAGTGCTATTTACGCCTCCTACGAGCAGTACTTC.